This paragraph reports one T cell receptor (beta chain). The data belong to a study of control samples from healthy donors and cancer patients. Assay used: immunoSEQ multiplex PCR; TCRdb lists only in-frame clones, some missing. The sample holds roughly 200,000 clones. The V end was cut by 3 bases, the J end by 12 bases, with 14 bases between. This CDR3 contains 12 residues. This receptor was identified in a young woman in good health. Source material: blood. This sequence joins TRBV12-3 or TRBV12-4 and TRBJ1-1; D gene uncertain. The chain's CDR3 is CASSFSLELTFF. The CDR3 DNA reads TGTGCCAGCAGTTTCTCCTTGGAGCTAACTTTCTTT.